The T cell receptor beta chain described here comes from a study of T cell responses to AZD1222 COVID-19 vaccine. Looking at the study overall: Pooled samples include second doses given at about 4 or 12 weeks. Study-wide results and caveats: Seropositive at baseline were only five or six AZD1222 recipients. Once two AZD1222 doses were given, Spike-specific TCR breadth and depth went up.

Measured with immunoSEQ multiplex PCR; TCRdb has only the in-frame clones, and not every one. The repertoire consists of 120,000 or so clones, with about 90% occurring once and the leading ten covering less than 2%. Regarding this clone: Its specificity is not known.

Deletions cut 4 bases from V and 1 base from J, with 4 bases between. The CDR3 extends over 12 amino acids. The sample was peripheral blood, taken on day 0 of AZD1222 vaccination. The chain uses TRBV23-1 and TRBJ1-1, with D hard to call. TRBV23-1 is annotated as an ORF whose role is uncertain. This TCR was recovered from an adult in good health. The CDR3 DNA follows: TGCGCCAGCAGTCTAAAGAACACTGAAGCTTTCTTT. It encodes CASSLKNTEAFF.